A single sample gave rise to the 7 T cell receptor beta chains below, sequenced in a study of monozygotic twins with inflammatory bowel disease. TCRdb reprocessed the 5' RACE reads and stores each CDR3 protein as one record, lacking DNA. The repertoire table contains approximately 390,000 distinct CDR3 sequences. Sequencing was carried out using blood. Receptor source: a human donor with ulcerative colitis or Crohn's disease, or a healthy co-twin of an affected twin (not recorded which).

V usage is TRBV2 and J usage is TRBJ1-1; no DNA is available, so the TRBD1 call from TCRdb remains unchecked. The CDR3 contains 16 residues. Germline V CDR1 and CDR2: SNHLY, FYNNEI. CDR3 amino acids: CATMTGTADLNTEAFF.

The chain recombines TRBV7-3 with TRBJ2-1; absent DNA, TCRdb's TRBD2 call cannot be checked. CDR3 length: 14 residues. The germline CDR1 and CDR2 sequences are SGHTA and FQGTGA. This chain's CDR3 is CASSLTGLDNEQFF.

The V and J genes are TRBV20-1 and TRBJ2-5; TCRdb picks TRBD2, but there is no DNA to check that call. The CDR3 runs to 15 residues. Germline-derived CDR1 and CDR2 are DFQATT and SNEGSKA (reference sequence). The CDR3 sequence: CSASPAGGYQETQYF.

This chain joins TRBV6-6 and TRBJ2-2; TCRdb returns TRBD1, unconfirmable since there is no DNA. The V gene's germline CDR1 is MNHNY and CDR2 SVGAGI (reference sequence). The CDR3 has 14 residues. The CDR3 sequence: CASSDRERTGELFF.

The J gene is TRBJ2-1, the V gene TRBV30; TCRdb gives TRBD2 as the D gene, but with no DNA this cannot be confirmed. CDR1 GTSNPN and CDR2 SVGIG come from the germline V gene (reference sequence). The CDR3 contains 15 residues. The CDR3 here is CAWSEGTSGGNEQFF.

V usage is TRBV6-5 and J usage is TRBJ2-7. The CDR3 extends over 14 amino acids. From germline, CDR1 is MNHEY and CDR2 SVGAGI. CDR3 amino acids: CASSYSRGSDEQYF.

This chain joins TRBV20-1 and TRBJ2-3; lacking DNA, the TRBD2 call made by TCRdb goes unchecked. The CDR3 loop spans 15 amino acids. Germline V gene data show CDR1 as DFQATT and CDR2 as SNEGSKA (reference sequence). CDR3: CSATTPHTFTDTQYF.